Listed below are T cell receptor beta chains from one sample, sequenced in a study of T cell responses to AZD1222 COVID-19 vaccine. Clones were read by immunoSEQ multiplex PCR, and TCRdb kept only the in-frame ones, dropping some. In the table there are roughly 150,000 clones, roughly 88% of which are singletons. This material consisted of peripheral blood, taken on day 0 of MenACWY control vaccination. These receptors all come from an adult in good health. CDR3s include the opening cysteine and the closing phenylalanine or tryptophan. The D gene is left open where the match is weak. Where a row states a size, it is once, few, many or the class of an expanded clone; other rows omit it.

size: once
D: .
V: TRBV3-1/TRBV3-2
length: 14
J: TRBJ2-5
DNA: TGTGCCAGCAGACAACGGGAGATTGGACAGACCCAGTACTTC
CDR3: CASRQREIGQTQYF

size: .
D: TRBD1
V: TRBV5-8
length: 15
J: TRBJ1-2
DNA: TGTGCCAGCAGCCTTCACCACAGGGGCTTCTATGGCTACACCTTC
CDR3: CASSLHHRGFYGYTF

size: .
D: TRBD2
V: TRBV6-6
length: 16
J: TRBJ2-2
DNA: TGTGCCAGCAGTTACTACGCTAGCGGGGGGGGCGGGGAGCTGTTTTTT
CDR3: CASSYYASGGGGELFF

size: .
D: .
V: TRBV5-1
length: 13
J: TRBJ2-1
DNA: TGCGCCAGCAGCTTATCAGGGTTGAATGAGCAGTTCTTC
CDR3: CASSLSGLNEQFF

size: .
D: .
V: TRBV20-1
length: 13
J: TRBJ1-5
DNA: TGCAGTGCTAGTAGTAGGGGTAATCAGCCCCAGCATTTT
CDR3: CSASSRGNQPQHF

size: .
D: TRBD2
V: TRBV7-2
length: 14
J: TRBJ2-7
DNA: TGTGCCAGCAGCTTAAGACTAGCAGGGTACGAGCAGTACTTC
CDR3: CASSLRLAGYEQYF

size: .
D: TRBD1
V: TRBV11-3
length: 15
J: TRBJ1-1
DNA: TGTGCCAGCAGCTCTAGGGACAGCTCAAACACTGAAGCTTTCTTT
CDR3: CASSSRDSSNTEAFF

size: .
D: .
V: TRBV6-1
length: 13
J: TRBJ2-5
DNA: TGTGCCAGCAGTGAATTGGAGAGAGAGACCCAGTACTTC
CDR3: CASSELERETQYF

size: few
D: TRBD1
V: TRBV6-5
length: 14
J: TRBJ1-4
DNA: TGTGCCAGCAGCAGACAGGGGTTTTATGAAAAACTGTTTTTT
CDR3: CASSRQGFYEKLFF

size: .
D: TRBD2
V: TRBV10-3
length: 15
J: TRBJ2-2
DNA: TGTGCCACCTCGGGACTAGCGGGACCAGGCGGGGAGCTGTTTTTT
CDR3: CATSGLAGPGGELFF

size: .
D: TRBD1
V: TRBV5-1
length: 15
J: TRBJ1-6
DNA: TGCGCCAGCAGCCCAACAGGGGGTGTCGGGTCACCCCTCCACTTT
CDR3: CASSPTGGVGSPLHF

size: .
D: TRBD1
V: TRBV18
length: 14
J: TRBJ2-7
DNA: TGTGCCAGCTCACCCGGGACAGGCGGCTACGAGCAGTACTTC
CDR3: CASSPGTGGYEQYF

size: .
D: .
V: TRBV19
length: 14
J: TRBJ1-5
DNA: TGTGCCAGTACCAATAAGGGTCGCAATCAGCCCCAGCATTTT
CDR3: CASTNKGRNQPQHF

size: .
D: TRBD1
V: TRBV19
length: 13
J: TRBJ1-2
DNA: TGTGCCAGTAGTCGACAGGGGACCGCTGGCTACACCTTC
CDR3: CASSRQGTAGYTF

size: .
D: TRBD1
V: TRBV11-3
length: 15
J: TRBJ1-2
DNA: TGTGCCAGCAGCTCCCGGGACAGGGGGAGCGAGGGCTACACCTTC
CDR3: CASSSRDRGSEGYTF

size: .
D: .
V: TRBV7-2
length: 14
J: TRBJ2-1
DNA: TGTGCCAGCAGCTTAATCGCCAGGGGTGATGAGCAGTTCTTC
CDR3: CASSLIARGDEQFF

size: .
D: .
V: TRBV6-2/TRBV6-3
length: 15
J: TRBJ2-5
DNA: TGTGCCAGCAGTTTTTCAGGGGAAATATGGGAGACCCAGTACTTC
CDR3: CASSFSGEIWETQYF

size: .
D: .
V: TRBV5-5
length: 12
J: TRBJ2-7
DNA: TGTGCCAGCAGCTTAAGACAGATCGAGCAGTACTTC
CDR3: CASSLRQIEQYF